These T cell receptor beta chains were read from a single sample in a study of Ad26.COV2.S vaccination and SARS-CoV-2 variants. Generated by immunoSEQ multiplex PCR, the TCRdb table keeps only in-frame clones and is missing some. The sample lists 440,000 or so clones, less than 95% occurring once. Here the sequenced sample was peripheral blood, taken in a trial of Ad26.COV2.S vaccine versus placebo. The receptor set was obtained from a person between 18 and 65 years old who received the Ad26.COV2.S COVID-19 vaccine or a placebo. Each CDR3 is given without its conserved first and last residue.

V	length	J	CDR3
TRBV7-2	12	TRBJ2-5	ASSSRQGWETQY
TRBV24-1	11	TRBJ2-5	ATSGYGGETQY
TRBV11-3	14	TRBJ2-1	ASSLVLAGSYNEQF
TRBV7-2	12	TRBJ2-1	ASSRNWEGNEQF
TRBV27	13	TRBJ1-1	ASSPGGKMNTEAF
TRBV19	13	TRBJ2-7	ASSPDRGTAYEQY
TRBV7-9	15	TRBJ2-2	ASSRLGAGGGTGELF
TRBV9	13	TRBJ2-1	ASSVANSVWYEQF
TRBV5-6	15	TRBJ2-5	ASSLAPSGRAEETQY
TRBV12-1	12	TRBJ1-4	ASREDRVNEKLF
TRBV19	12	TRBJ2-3	AIRDRGGTDTQY
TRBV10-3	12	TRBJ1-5	AIGDGDSNQPQH
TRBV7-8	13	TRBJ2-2	ASSLAAGSAGELF
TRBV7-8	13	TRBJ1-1	ASSLRRGPNTEAF
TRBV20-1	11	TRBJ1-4	SASGGENDRLF
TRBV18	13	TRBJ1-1	ASSPAGSPNTEAF
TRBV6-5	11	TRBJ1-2	ASSSTPGGGYT
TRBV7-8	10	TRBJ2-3	ASSLPTDTQY
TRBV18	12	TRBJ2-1	ASSGGSSYNEQF
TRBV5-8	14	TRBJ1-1	ASSLAAGYRYGEAF
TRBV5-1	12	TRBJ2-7	ASSLGIASTEQY
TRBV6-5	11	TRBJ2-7	ASSQTGGYEQY
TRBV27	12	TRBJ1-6	ASRPTGSNSPLH
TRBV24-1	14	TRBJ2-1	ATSEGSAVSYNEQF
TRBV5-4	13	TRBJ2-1	ASYMAAGDYNEQF
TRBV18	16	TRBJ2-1	ASSPPGAGPIRLNEQF
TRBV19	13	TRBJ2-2	ASTPLRGRAGELF
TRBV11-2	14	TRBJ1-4	ASSLIGAATNEKLF
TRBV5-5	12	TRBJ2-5	ASSFRGVRETQY
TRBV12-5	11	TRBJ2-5	ASGLTGGETQY
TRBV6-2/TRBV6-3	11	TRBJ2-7	ASSYEAPYEQY
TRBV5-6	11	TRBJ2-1	ASSLAGRGGQF
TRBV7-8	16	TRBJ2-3	ASSLVSTSGRSTDTQY
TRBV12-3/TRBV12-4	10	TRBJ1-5	ASSFYAGIQH
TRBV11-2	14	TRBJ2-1	ASSQLASRLGNEQF
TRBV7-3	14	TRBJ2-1	ASSLEGLAGVNEQF
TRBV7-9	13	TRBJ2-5	ASSLAQGSQETQY
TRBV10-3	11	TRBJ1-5	AIQDSSEGPQH
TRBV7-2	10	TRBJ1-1	ASRLLNTEAF
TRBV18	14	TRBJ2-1	ASSGGAPGSYNEQF
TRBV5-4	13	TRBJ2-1	ASSPGTGIENEQF
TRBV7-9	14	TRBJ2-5	ASSDPWAQFQETQY
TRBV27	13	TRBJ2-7	ASSLNREGPYEQY
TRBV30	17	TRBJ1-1	AWRPSLDRSGARDTEAF
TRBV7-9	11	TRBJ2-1	ASSLAPGDEQF
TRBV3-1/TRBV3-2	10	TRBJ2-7	ASSQAVYEQY
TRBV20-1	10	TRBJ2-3	SASLPTDTQY
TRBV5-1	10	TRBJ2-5	ASSSGRETQY
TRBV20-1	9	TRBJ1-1	SARAGPEAF
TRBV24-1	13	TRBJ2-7	ATSDRQGAGYEQY
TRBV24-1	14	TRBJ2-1	ATSDSIAGVYNEQF
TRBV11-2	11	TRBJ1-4	ASSFKRDEKLF
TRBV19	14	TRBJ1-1	ASSIFKGGGGTEAF
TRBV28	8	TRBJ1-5	ARDRDFQH
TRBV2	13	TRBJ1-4	ASSLDRTTNEKLF
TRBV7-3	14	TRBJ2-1	ASSLTRRERYNEQF